A selection of T cell receptor beta chains follows, all from one sample in a study of T cell repertoires in cytomegalovirus infection. A single record per CDR3 protein comes from TCRdb applying MiXCR to the reads. This sample has about 360,000 distinct CDR3 sequences, with 15% to 20% found just once. Input material: PBMCs. The receptor source for this set is a human donor in good health (CMV status not recorded). Some clones in this sample may be carry-over from other donors' samples. Each CDR3 is given with its conserved first and last residue. D genes are given only for firm matches. Size is stated for part of the rows, as once, few or many counts, or as a class when the clone is expanded.

D gene: NA
clone size: many
V gene: TRBV7-2
J gene: TRBJ2-4
CDR3 protein: CASSLTRQGNIQYF
CDR3 DNA: TGTGCCAGCAGCTTAACTCGGCAGGGAAACATTCAGTACTTC

D gene: NA
clone size: NA
V gene: TRBV20-1
J gene: TRBJ2-6
CDR3 protein: CSARDSQKGYSGANVLTF
CDR3 DNA: TGCAGTGCTAGGGATTCACAGAAAGGCTACTCTGGGGCCAACGTCCTGACTTTC

D gene: TRBD2
clone size: NA
V gene: TRBV20-1
J gene: TRBJ2-7
CDR3 protein: CSASPGLAGSPRNEQYF
CDR3 DNA: TGCAGTGCCTCGCCGGGACTAGCGGGGTCTCCACGTAACGAGCAGTACTTC

D gene: NA
clone size: NA
V gene: TRBV6-1
J gene: TRBJ2-3
CDR3 protein: CASSEARTDTQYF
CDR3 DNA: TGTGCCAGCAGTGAAGCGAGGACAGATACGCAGTATTTT

D gene: TRBD2
clone size: many
V gene: TRBV7-2
J gene: TRBJ2-5
CDR3 protein: CASSFPTSGEETQYF
CDR3 DNA: TGTGCCAGCAGCTTCCCGACTAGCGGGGAAGAGACCCAGTACTTC

D gene: TRBD2
clone size: many
V gene: TRBV7-2
J gene: TRBJ2-7
CDR3 protein: CASSDRTSASYEQYF
CDR3 DNA: TGTGCCAGCAGCGACCGGACTAGCGCCTCCTACGAGCAGTACTTC

D gene: NA
clone size: NA
V gene: TRBV20-1
J gene: TRBJ1-6
CDR3 protein: CSARDRGPPLHF
CDR3 DNA: TGCAGTGCTAGAGATCGGGGTCCACCCCTCCACTTT

D gene: NA
clone size: NA
V gene: TRBV5-1
J gene: TRBJ2-3
CDR3 protein: CASSSRDIRTDTQYF
CDR3 DNA: TGCGCCAGCAGCAGCCGGGACATCCGCACAGATACGCAGTATTTT

D gene: NA
clone size: few
V gene: TRBV2
J gene: TRBJ2-4
CDR3 protein: CASSEVRTEGIQYF
CDR3 DNA: TGTGCCAGCAGTGAAGTCAGGACAGAAGGCATTCAGTACTTC

D gene: NA
clone size: NA
V gene: TRBV11-1
J gene: TRBJ1-2
CDR3 protein: CASSLASAASGYGYTF
CDR3 DNA: TGTGCCAGCAGCTTAGCGTCCGCCGCAAGTGGCTATGGCTACACCTTC

D gene: NA
clone size: many
V gene: TRBV5-1
J gene: TRBJ2-3
CDR3 protein: CASSLPGGRDTQYF
CDR3 DNA: TGCGCCAGCAGCTTACCCGGGGGAAGGGATACGCAGTATTTT

D gene: TRBD2
clone size: many
V gene: TRBV12-3/TRBV12-4
J gene: TRBJ2-3
CDR3 protein: CASNPGLAESDTQYF
CDR3 DNA: TGTGCCAGCAATCCGGGACTAGCGGAATCAGATACGCAGTATTTT

D gene: NA
clone size: NA
V gene: TRBV2
J gene: TRBJ1-3
CDR3 protein: CASRRQSGNTIYF
CDR3 DNA: TGTGCCAGCAGAAGACAATCGGGAAACACCATATATTTT

D gene: NA
clone size: NA
V gene: TRBV10-2
J gene: TRBJ2-1
CDR3 protein: CASGLRSYNEQFF
CDR3 DNA: TGCGCCAGCGGACTCCGCTCCTACAATGAGCAGTTCTTC

D gene: TRBD1
clone size: many
V gene: TRBV7-2
J gene: TRBJ1-1
CDR3 protein: CASSATGTGVRNREAFF
CDR3 DNA: TGTGCCAGCAGCGCCACCGGGACAGGGGTTAGGAATAGGGAAGCTTTCTTT

D gene: TRBD1
clone size: few
V gene: TRBV19
J gene: TRBJ1-1
CDR3 protein: CASSPHQGGEAFF
CDR3 DNA: TGTGCCAGTAGTCCCCACCAGGGGGGTGAAGCTTTCTTT

D gene: NA
clone size: many
V gene: TRBV7-8
J gene: TRBJ2-7
CDR3 protein: CASSLASTAYEQYF
CDR3 DNA: TGTGCCAGCAGCTTAGCGTCGACAGCCTACGAGCAGTACTTC

D gene: TRBD2
clone size: many
V gene: TRBV7-8
J gene: TRBJ2-3
CDR3 protein: CASSPGSGDTDTQYF
CDR3 DNA: TGTGCCAGCAGCCCTGGAAGCGGGGACACAGATACGCAGTATTTT

D gene: NA
clone size: NA
V gene: TRBV7-8
J gene: TRBJ2-2
CDR3 protein: CASSFRGTDTGELFF
CDR3 DNA: TGTGCCAGCAGCTTCCGGGGCACGGACACCGGGGAGCTGTTTTTT

D gene: TRBD2
clone size: few
V gene: TRBV11-2
J gene: TRBJ2-1
CDR3 protein: CASSLSGIHEQFF
CDR3 DNA: TGTGCCAGCAGCTTAAGCGGGATCCATGAGCAGTTCTTC